The clone carrying this TCR beta chain was seen a handful of times. The CDR3 contains 15 residues. In germline, CDR1 is MNHEY, CDR2 SVGAGI. The germline V and J ends were trimmed by 0 bases and 0 bases, with 5 bases remaining between them. This sample was taken from a study of blood T cell repertoires in COVID-19. The wider study: Collection of acute and convalescent COVID-19 samples took place in the United States, Italy and Spain. T cells, B-cell-depleted T cells, or PBMCs supplied cDNA or gDNA.

Libraries were prepared by immunoSEQ multiplex PCR; TCRdb keeps only in-frame clonotypes and omits some of them. The profile shows 100,000 to 150,000 clones, 80% of them singletons. The chain is built from TRBV6-5 and TRBJ2-2; D gene uncertain. The receptor's source is an older man with acute or convalescent COVID-19. Sequencing input: peripheral blood. The CDR3 DNA reads TGTGCCAGCAGTTACTCGAACACGAACACCGGGGAGCTGTTTTTT. It yields the protein CASSYSNTNTGELFF.